This T cell receptor (beta chain) was documented in a study of blood T cell repertoires in COVID-19. About the study: Sources were T cells, B-cell-depleted T cells, or PBMCs; the material itself was cDNA or gDNA.

Profiled with immunoSEQ multiplex PCR; TCRdb holds only in-frame clones, not every one. The sample consists of approximately 450,000 clones, 85% to 90% of them appearing once. Germline V gene lookup returns CDR1 MNHEY and CDR2 SVGAGI. The V segment lost 3 bases and the J segment 3 bases; nucleotides outside the gene matches: 7. The CDR3 runs to 15 residues. Cohort allocation depended upon clinical history that participants reported. The clonotype originates from a man between 25 and 39 years old who had recovered from COVID-19. The chain employs TRBV6-5 and TRBJ2-7; 8 bases map to TRBD1. Specimen: PBMCs or T cells enriched from blood (not recorded which). The CDR3 DNA sequence: TGTGCCAGCAGTTATGCTCGGACAGGGAGCTACGAGCAGTACTTC. This codes for CASSYARTGSYEQYF.